The 30 T cell receptor beta chains reported below all come from one sample, sequenced in a study of blood T cell repertoires in COVID-19. Some clones are missing from TCRdb's copy, which holds only in-frame ones; the method was immunoSEQ multiplex PCR. Of about 65,000 clones in the sample, roughly 71% were seen once. Sequenced: peripheral blood. These receptors came from a human donor in a cohort sampled during active COVID-19.

The J gene is TRBJ2-7, the V gene TRBV11-2, with D perhaps matching TRBD1 (5 bases). CDR3 length: 15 amino acids. Germline CDR1 SGHAT, CDR2 FQNNGV. Deletions cut 5 bases from V and 2 bases from J, with 16 bases between. The CDR3 bases are TGTGCCAGCAGCCTATCCAGGGTTCTCGCCTACGAGCAGTACTTC. This translates into CASSLSRVLAYEQYF.

This chain links TRBV3-1 (or the pseudogene TRBV3-2) with TRBJ2-4; TRBD1 might be the D (5 bases). V was trimmed by 0 bases and J by 12 bases, leaving 9 bases between them. From germline, CDR1 is LGHDT and CDR2 YNNKEL (reference sequence). This CDR3 has 12 amino acids. The CDR3 spells CASSQEGQAQYF. The CDR3 DNA follows: TGTGCCAGCAGCCAAGAGGGGCAGGCTCAGTACTTC.

The chain is built from TRBV4-1 and TRBJ2-1; 13 bases map to TRBD2. The CDR3 runs to 15 residues. The V gene end was trimmed by 1 base and the J gene end by 6 bases; junction bases not matched to a gene: 0. Germline loops: CDR1 MGHRA, CDR2 YSYEKL. DNA of the CDR3: TGCGCCAGCAGCCAAGGGACTAGCGGGAGCAATGAGCAGTTCTTC. This sequence encodes CASSQGTSGSNEQFF.

The table lists this clone with a few counts. The chain is built from TRBV6-1 and TRBJ2-5, with TRBD2 as a possible D gene (5 bases). This CDR3 contains 16 residues. Trimming left V 0 bases short and J 0 bases short, with 11 bases between. The germline CDR1 and CDR2 sequences are MNHNS and SASEGT. The CDR3: CASSEALRGNQETQYF. CDR3 bases: TGTGCCAGCAGTGAAGCGCTTCGGGGAAACCAAGAGACCCAGTACTTC.

The chain links TRBV10-2 to TRBJ2-3, with D tentatively TRBD1 (5 bases). V was shortened by 7 bases and J by 2 bases, with 10 bases between the two germline ends. Germline V gene data show CDR1 as WSHSY and CDR2 as SAAADI. CDR3 length: 13 residues. The CDR3 spells CASNRFFTDTQYF. The CDR3 DNA follows: TGCGCCAGCAACAGGTTTTTCACAGATACGCAGTATTTT.

CDR3 in DNA: TGTGCCAGCAGCCTCAATAGCGGGGGGATAGACAATGAGCAGTTCTTC. Translating gives CASSLNSGGIDNEQFF. V is TRBV4-2 and J is TRBJ2-1; 10 bases fit TRBD2. The CDR3 covers 16 residues. V was pared by 4 bases and J by 5 bases, with 8 bases of the junction left unmatched. Germline values: CDR1 LGHNA, CDR2 YNFKEQ.

J is TRBJ2-1 and V is TRBV28; 11 nucleotides line up with TRBD2. The CDR3 totals 15 residues. The V gene end was trimmed by 7 bases and the J gene end by 8 bases; junction bases not matched to a gene: 10. The germline CDR1 and CDR2 sequences are MDHEN and SYDVKM. The CDR3 reads CASTHSGREGYEQFF. CDR3 DNA sequence: TGTGCCAGCACCCATAGCGGGAGGGAGGGGTATGAGCAGTTCTTC. The full variable domain, completed using reference TRBV28 and TRBJ2-1, is DVKVTQSSRYLVKRTGEKVFLECVQDMDHENMFWYRQDPGLGLRLIYFSYDVKMKEKGDIPEGYSVSREKKERFSLILESASTNQTSMYLCASTHSGREGYEQFFGPGTRLTVL.

The chain recombines TRBV11-3 with TRBJ2-1; D may be TRBD2 (5 bases). V was trimmed by 1 base and J by 7 bases, leaving 8 bases between them. Germline lookup yields CDR1 SGHNT and CDR2 YENEEA. CDR3 length: 13 amino acids. The CDR3 nucleotides read TGTGCCAGCAGCTTAGCTGGCGGGAATGAGCAGTTCTTC. This gives the protein CASSLAGGNEQFF.

V usage is TRBV7-2 and J usage is TRBJ2-7; unclear D gene. Trimming took 1 base from V and 0 from J, leaving 4 bases between them. The CDR3 sequence is 13 residues long. CDR1 SGHTA and CDR2 FQGNSA come from the germline V gene. CDR3 coding DNA: TGTGCCAGCAGCTTAGTTAGCTCCTACGAGCAGTACTTC. It encodes CASSLVSSYEQYF.

The rearrangement links TRBV5-1 to TRBJ2-1; no clear D. The CDR3 totals 16 residues. The V end lost 0 bases, the J end lost 5 bases, and 15 bases lay between the germline ends. Germline CDR1 SGHRS, CDR2 YFSETQ. The CDR3 DNA is TGCGCCAGCAGCTTGGCCGCCGGTATGGCGGACAATGAGCAGTTCTTC. Amino acid sequence: CASSLAAGMADNEQFF.

This sequence joins TRBV10-3 and TRBJ1-5; 7 bases are a match to TRBD1. Trimming removed 0 bases from V and 7 bases from J; junction bases left unmatched: 12. CDR1 is ENHRY, CDR2 SYGVKD, per germline. The CDR3 sequence is 17 residues long. CDR3 protein: CAISESVLTGKLQPQHF. CDR3 bases: TGTGCCATCAGTGAGTCCGTATTGACAGGGAAGCTCCAGCCCCAGCATTTT.

This chain uses TRBV12-3 or TRBV12-4 with TRBJ2-7; D not certain. The length of the CDR3 is 11 residues. V lost 2 bases and J 6 bases, leaving 5 bases between the germline ends. CDR3 loop: CASSLIGEQYF. CDR3 coding DNA: TGTGCCAGCAGTTTAATCGGCGAGCAGTACTTC.

The DNA for the CDR3 is TGTGCCAGCAGCCAAGAGGGGGGGACTAGCGGGGATGAGCAGTTCTTC. Translation: CASSQEGGTSGDEQFF. The rearrangement uses TRBV3-1 (or the pseudogene TRBV3-2) and TRBJ2-1; 13 positions agree with TRBD2. Germline V lookup: CDR1 LGHDT, CDR2 YNNKEL (reference sequence). This CDR3 is 16 amino acids long. J lost 8 bases, V lost 0 bases, and 4 bases had no gene match.

The V and J genes are TRBV10-2 and TRBJ2-5; 15 nucleotides align to TRBD2. Germline CDR1 WSHSY, CDR2 SAAADI. The CDR3 consists of 18 residues. The J segment lost 5 bases and the V segment lost 6 bases, leaving 13 bases of the junction unmatched. CDR3 sequence: CASSPGLAGGPRGETQYF. CDR3 coding DNA: TGCGCCAGCAGCCCAGGACTAGCGGGAGGGCCGCGGGGGGAGACCCAGTACTTC.

This clone has just one count. The J gene is TRBJ1-1, the V gene TRBV30; 11 nucleotides line up with TRBD1. The V and J ends lost 3 bases and 4 bases, in that order; junction bases with no gene match: 7. This CDR3 has 15 amino acids. Germline assignment: CDR1 GTSNPN and CDR2 SVGIG (reference sequence). CDR3 sequence reads: CAWRKGDRGITEAFF. The CDR3 DNA follows: TGTGCCTGGAGGAAAGGGGACAGGGGGATCACTGAAGCTTTCTTT.

Concerning this clone: Other DNA sequences of this sample code for an identical CDR3. J is TRBJ1-3 and V is TRBV7-2; no clear D. The CDR3 runs to 15 residues. Looked up from germline, CDR1 is SGHTA and CDR2 is FQGNSA. V lost 2 bases and J lost 4, with 12 bases in between. The CDR3 reads CASSLSRGRGNTIYF. The CDR3 DNA reads as TGTGCCAGCAGCTTATCACGGGGAAGAGGAAACACCATATATTTT. Looking up the rest from reference TRBV7-2 and TRBJ1-3 gives the full variable domain: GAGVSQSPSNKVTEKGKDVELRCDPISGHTALYWYRQSLGQGLEFLIYFQGNSAPDKSGLPSDRFSAERTGGSVSTLTIQRTQQEDSAVYLCASSLSRGRGNTIYFGEGSWLTVV.

The V gene is TRBV4-1, the J gene TRBJ1-4, with a possible D match to TRBD1 (5 bases). Trimming took off 2 bases at V and 8 bases at J, with 15 bases between the two ends. The CDR3 runs to 15 residues. The V gene's germline CDR1 is MGHRA and CDR2 YSYEKL. This chain's CDR3 is CASSQSSGLGEKLFF. The CDR3 DNA sequence: TGCGCCAGCAGCCAATCTTCAGGGCTAGGGGAAAAACTGTTTTTT.

This clone was observed a few times. The rearrangement links TRBV2 to TRBJ2-7, with D possibly matching TRBD1 (6 bases). Germline V gene data show CDR1 as SNHLY and CDR2 as FYNNEI. Trimming stripped 6 bases from V and 0 bases from J, with 15 bases between. CDR3 length: 15 residues. CDR3 residues: CASSMTGLLSYEQYF. In DNA, the CDR3 is TGTGCCAGCAGCATGACAGGTTTGCTCTCCTACGAGCAGTACTTC.

This rearrangement joins TRBV5-6 to TRBJ1-1; weak D call: TRBD1 (5 bases). Germline values: CDR1 SGHDT, CDR2 YYEEEE. V was shortened by 0 bases and J by 9 bases, with 9 bases between the two germline ends. The CDR3 has 12 amino acids. The CDR3 DNA follows: TGTGCCAGCAGCTTGGTGCAGGGCAAAGCTTTCTTT. Translation gives CASSLVQGKAFF. The full variable domain, in which reference TRBV5-6 and TRBJ1-1 provide the parts outside the CDR3, is DAGVTQSPTHLIKTRGQQVTLRCSPKSGHDTVSWYQQALGQGPQFIFQYYEEEERQRGNFPDRFSGHQFPNYSSELNVNALLLGDSALYLCASSLVQGKAFFGQGTRLTVV.

This clone was recorded once. CDR3 sequence reads: CASSLSIAGAGADTQYF. The CDR3 nucleotides read TGCGCCAGCAGCCTGTCAATAGCGGGAGCAGGGGCAGATACGCAGTATTTT. This chain joins TRBV5-1 and TRBJ2-3; 9 bases line up with TRBD2. The V gene's germline CDR1 is SGHRS and CDR2 YFSETQ. There are 17 residues in the CDR3. Losses at the gene ends were 4 bases for V and 4 bases for J; bases not matched to a gene: 13. Variable domain in full (rest from reference TRBV5-1 and TRBJ2-3): KAGVTQTPRYLIKTRGQQVTLSCSPISGHRSVSWYQQTPGQGLQFLFEYFSETQRNKGNFPGRFSGRQFSNSRSEMNVSTLELGDSALYLCASSLSIAGAGADTQYFGPGTRLTVL.

This rearrangement joins TRBV6-5 to TRBJ1-1, with 9 bases lining up with TRBD1. CDR1 MNHEY and CDR2 SVGAGI come from the germline V gene. The CDR3 is 15 amino acids. The V and J ends lost 5 bases and 4 bases, in that order; junction bases with no gene match: 8. CDR3 bases: TGTGCCAGCAGTAACGCCGGGACAGGGTTCACTGAAGCTTTCTTT. Translating gives CASSNAGTGFTEAFF.

This clone was picked up a small number of times. V gene TRBV5-4 combines with J gene TRBJ2-3; D is unresolved. Germline CDR1 is SGHNT and CDR2 is YYREEE (reference sequence). This CDR3 contains 13 residues. V was trimmed by 1 base and J by 2 bases, leaving 5 bases between them. CDR3 residues: CASSLPTTDTQYF. The CDR3 DNA follows: TGTGCCAGCAGCTTGCCTACCACAGATACGCAGTATTTT.

The chain links TRBV6-2 or TRBV6-3 to TRBJ1-1; no clear D gene. Trimming cost V 6 bases and J 0 bases, with 20 bases left between them. CDR3 length: 17 amino acids. Per the germline V gene, CDR1 is MNHEY and CDR2 is SVGEGT. CDR3 nucleotides: TGTGCCAGCAGCCCCGGGGAACGAAAAGGGTTGAACACTGAAGCTTTCTTT. Translation gives CASSPGERKGLNTEAFF.

CDR3 sequence: CASSPRLAHEQYF. CDR3 nucleotide sequence: TGTGCCAGCAGCCCTAGACTAGCCCACGAGCAGTACTTC. The chain couples TRBV9 to TRBJ2-7; TRBD2 matches 7 bases. The V gene end was trimmed by 4 bases and the J gene end by 5 bases; junction bases not matched to a gene: 6. CDR1 and CDR2 (germline): SGDLS, YYNGEE. This CDR3 contains 13 residues.

The gene calls are TRBV19 and TRBJ1-6; TRBD1 matches at 7 bases. This CDR3 has 15 amino acids. V lost 5 bases to trimming and J lost 8 bases; unmatched junction nucleotides: 9. CDR1 is LNHDA and CDR2 is SQIVND in the germline V gene (reference sequence). CDR3 in amino acids: CASSGATGAYSPLHF. CDR3 bases: TGTGCCAGTAGTGGAGCTACAGGGGCCTATTCACCCCTCCACTTT.

The V call is TRBV6-5, the J call TRBJ2-7; 7 bases align to TRBD2. This CDR3 is 15 amino acids long. J was trimmed by 4 bases and V by 0 bases; bases with no gene match: 6. The germline CDR1 and CDR2 sequences are MNHEY and SVGAGI. CDR3 in amino acids: CASSYSPSGQYEQYF. The CDR3 DNA sequence: TGTGCCAGCAGTTACTCTCCTAGCGGCCAATACGAGCAGTACTTC.

V gene TRBV7-6 combines with J gene TRBJ2-2; no reliable D call. V gave up 1 base and J gave up 5 bases, with 8 bases separating them. In germline, CDR1 is SGHVS, CDR2 FNYEAQ. CDR3 size: 14 residues. This chain's CDR3 is CASSLDERTGELFF. The CDR3 nucleotides are TGTGCCAGCAGCTTAGATGAGAGGACCGGGGAGCTGTTTTTT. The full variable domain, rest sourced from reference TRBV7-6 and TRBJ2-2, is GAGVSQSPRYKVTKRGQDVALRCDPISGHVSLYWYRQALGQGPEFLTYFNYEAQQDKSGLPNDRFSAERPEGSISTLTIQRTEQRDSAMYRCASSLDERTGELFFGEGSRLTVL.

The chain carries TRBV6-5 and TRBJ2-7; 9 bases align to TRBD1. The V segment lost 7 bases and the J segment 5 bases; nucleotides outside the gene matches: 6. Germline lookup yields CDR1 MNHEY and CDR2 SVGAGI. This CDR3 contains 13 residues. The CDR3 DNA reads as TGTGCCAGCAACCGGGACAGGGCCGACGAGCAGTACTTC. Its protein is CASNRDRADEQYF.

This clone was detected once. CDR3 DNA sequence: TGTGCCAGCAGCCAAGTCCCCTGGCAGGGGAGCAATCAGCCCCAGCATTTT. Protein product: CASSQVPWQGSNQPQHF. The V and J genes are TRBV4-2 and TRBJ1-5; perhaps TRBD1 as D (6 bases). V shed 1 base and J shed 1 base, with 14 bases lying between them. The length of the CDR3 is 17 residues. Germline CDR1 and CDR2: LGHNA and YNFKEQ.

This chain joins TRBV29-1 and TRBJ1-4; D might be TRBD1 (5 bases). The V and J ends lost 4 bases and 2 bases respectively, with 11 bases between them. Germline lookup yields CDR1 SQVTM and CDR2 ANQGSEA. The CDR3 contains 14 residues. The CDR3, as DNA: TGCAGCGTTGGGGAGGGGACGACTAATGAAAAACTGTTTTTT. It codes for CSVGEGTTNEKLFF. The complete variable domain, with remaining parts taken from reference TRBV29-1 and TRBJ1-4, reads SAVISQKPSRDICQRGTSLTIQCQVDSQVTMMFWYRQQPGQSLTLIATANQGSEATYESGFVIDKFPISRPNLTFSTLTVSNMSPEDSSIYLCSVGEGTTNEKLFFGSGTQLSVL.